These 23 T cell receptor beta chains were all obtained from the same sample, sequenced in a study of blood T cell repertoires in COVID-19. The table came from immunoSEQ multiplex PCR; TCRdb's copy has only in-frame clones and leaves some out. Of approximately 200,000 clones listed, nearly 90% are singletons. The sequencing input was PBMCs or T cells enriched from blood (not recorded which). The source of these receptors is a man aged 25-45 years who had recovered from COVID-19.

This clone was recorded only once. The chain combines TRBV18 with TRBJ2-1, with D uncertain. The CDR3 has 12 residues. The V end lost 2 bases, the J end lost 15 bases, and 14 bases lay between the germline ends. Germline lookup yields CDR1 KGHSH and CDR2 LQKENI. CDR3 sequence reads: CASSPSPPTAFF. CDR3 DNA: TGTGCCAGCTCACCAAGCCCACCCACCGCGTTCTTC.

The chain has TRBV7-2 and TRBJ1-5; TRBD1 aligns across 9 bases. Trimming took 6 bases from V and 7 from J; bases not matched to a gene: 10. CDR3 length equals 15 residues. Germline loops: CDR1 SGHTA, CDR2 FQGNSA. CDR3: CASSQIWTGEQPQHF. CDR3 nucleotide sequence: TGTGCCAGCAGTCAAATTTGGACAGGGGAACAGCCCCAGCATTTT.

Here the CDR3 DNA reads TGCGCCAGCAGCTTGGGACAGGGGGCAATCTACGAGCAGTACTTC. Its translation: CASSLGQGAIYEQYF. J is TRBJ2-7 and V is TRBV5-1; TRBD1 matches 10 bases. Germline trimming cut 0 bases from V and 3 bases from J; bases unmatched to any gene: 3. The V gene's germline CDR1 is SGHRS and CDR2 YFSETQ. The CDR3 is 15 amino acids. The entire variable domain, with the rest obtained from reference TRBV5-1 and TRBJ2-7, is as follows: KAGVTQTPRYLIKTRGQQVTLSCSPISGHRSVSWYQQTPGQGLQFLFEYFSETQRNKGNFPGRFSGRQFSNSRSEMNVSTLELGDSALYLCASSLGQGAIYEQYFGPGTRLTVT.

The rearrangement joins TRBV28 to TRBJ1-5; 7 bases agree with TRBD1. Unmatched junction bases numbered 11, after V lost 7 bases and J lost 5 bases. The germline CDR1 and CDR2 sequences are MDHEN and SYDVKM. The CDR3 sequence is 15 residues long. CDR3: CASNLGGQRHQPQHF. The CDR3 DNA reads as TGTGCCAGCAACCTTGGGGGACAGAGACATCAGCCCCAGCATTTT.

The chain combines TRBV2 with TRBJ2-4; D gene uncertain. The CDR3 extends over 13 amino acids. Deletions cut 5 bases from V and 2 bases from J, with 7 bases between. Germline V lookup: CDR1 SNHLY, CDR2 FYNNEI. The DNA for the CDR3 is TGTGCCAGCAGTCTAAATTCCAAAAACATTCAGTACTTC. Translating it yields CASSLNSKNIQYF. The complete variable domain, with remaining parts taken from reference TRBV2 and TRBJ2-4, reads EPEVTQTPSHQVTQMGQEVILRCVPISNHLYFYWYRQILGQKVEFLVSFYNNEISEKSEIFDDQFSVERPDGSNFTLKIRSTKLEDSAMYFCASSLNSKNIQYFGAGTRLSVL.

The chain couples TRBV30 to TRBJ2-2, with D perhaps matching TRBD1 (5 bases). The CDR3 extends over 11 amino acids. Germline CDR1 and CDR2: GTSNPN and SVGIG (reference sequence). Trimming left V 4 bases short and J 8 bases short, with 8 bases between. The CDR3 DNA reads as TGTGCCTGGATGCGGACAGGGGAGCTGTTTTTT. As protein: CAWMRTGELFF.

The V call is TRBV11-3, the J call TRBJ1-2; D might be TRBD1 (5 bases). Per the germline V gene, CDR1 is SGHNT and CDR2 is YENEEA. V was clipped by 5 bases and J by 7 bases, with 20 bases between them. The CDR3 covers 15 residues. The CDR3 coding sequence is TGTGCCAGCAGCCCCGGGAGGGACGGTGTTTTTGGCTACACCTTC. Translated: CASSPGRDGVFGYTF.

The chain employs TRBV28 and TRBJ2-7, with D maybe TRBD1 (5 bases). The ends were cut back, 2 bases at V and 7 bases at J, with 6 bases in the middle. CDR1 is MDHEN, CDR2 SYDVKM, per germline. CDR3 length: 11 amino acids. This chain's CDR3 is CASSLPGEQYF. CDR3 DNA sequence: TGTGCCAGCAGTTTACCAGGGGAGCAGTACTTC.

This clone was found once. The chain couples TRBV7-9 to TRBJ1-1, with a weak D call TRBD1 (5 bases). Trimming took 3 bases from V and 11 from J, leaving 16 bases between them. The CDR3 loop spans 13 amino acids. Germline-derived CDR1 and CDR2 are SEHNR and FQNEAQ (reference sequence). CDR3 nucleotide sequence: TGTGCCAGCAGCTTCGGGACTCGTTCTGGGGCTTTCTTT. Translating gives CASSFGTRSGAFF.

The chain uses TRBV6-2 or TRBV6-3 and TRBJ2-7, with 9 bases identical to TRBD2. The CDR3 has 20 amino acids. The J segment lost 4 bases and the V segment lost 2 bases, leaving 21 bases of the junction unmatched. Germline V gene data show CDR1 as MNHEY and CDR2 as SVGEGT. CDR3 DNA: TGTGCCAGCAGTTACCCCCCAGAGCCATCAGGACTAGCGCAAAGGTACGAGCAGTACTTC. Translating it yields CASSYPPEPSGLAQRYEQYF.

This clone was seen a handful of times. The gene calls are TRBV7-9 and TRBJ2-1; 9 positions agree with TRBD1. J was trimmed by 2 bases and V by 0 bases; bases with no gene match: 2. The CDR3 length is 16 residues. Per germline, CDR1 SEHNR and CDR2 FQNEAQ (reference sequence). DNA for the CDR3: TGTGCCAGCAGCTTAGCCGGGACAGGGACCTACAATGAGCAGTTCTTC. Translated, it gives CASSLAGTGTYNEQFF.

J is TRBJ1-1 and V is TRBV25-1; D is possibly TRBD1 (6 bases). Per germline, CDR1 MGHDK and CDR2 SYGVNS. CDR3 length: 13 residues. V lost 5 bases and J lost 7, with 14 bases in between. CDR3 in amino acids: CASSISRGFEAFF. DNA of the CDR3: TGTGCCAGCAGTATCTCGAGGGGGTTTGAAGCTTTCTTT.

The chain has TRBV7-9 and TRBJ1-1; TRBD1 agrees at 7 bases. Germline V lookup: CDR1 SEHNR, CDR2 FQNEAQ (reference sequence). This CDR3 has 15 amino acids. V shed 9 bases and J 4 bases; nucleotides not matched to a gene: 14. In DNA, the CDR3 is TGTGCCAGTCCCCCCCTCCGGGACAGATCCACTGAAGCTTTCTTT. Translation gives CASPPLRDRSTEAFF.

The V call is TRBV3-1 (or the pseudogene TRBV3-2), the J call TRBJ2-7; 8 nucleotides align to TRBD1. This CDR3 is built from 16 residues. In germline, CDR1 is LGHDT, CDR2 YNNKEL (reference sequence). The V and J ends lost 6 bases and 3 bases, in that order; junction bases with no gene match: 13. Written as DNA, the CDR3 is TGTGCCAGCAGTTCCTTCCCCGGGACAGGAAACTACGAGCAGTACTTC. It specifies CASSSFPGTGNYEQYF.

This chain joins TRBV13 and TRBJ1-1; TRBD1 matches at 10 bases. Germline assignment: CDR1 PRHDT and CDR2 FYEKMQ (reference sequence). This CDR3 comprises 17 residues. Trimming removed 5 bases from V and 0 bases from J; junction bases left unmatched: 9. The CDR3 DNA reads as TGTGCCAGCAGCCTTGGGACAGGGGAAGGGGTGAACACTGAAGCTTTCTTT. Its protein product is CASSLGTGEGVNTEAFF. Full variable domain (outside the CDR3, taken from reference TRBV13 and TRBJ1-1): AAGVIQSPRHLIKEKRETATLKCYPIPRHDTVYWYQQGPGQDPQFLISFYEKMQSDKGSIPDRFSAQQFSDYHSELNMSSLELGDSALYFCASSLGTGEGVNTEAFFGQGTRLTVV.

CDR3 sequence: CASSYRTFGEAFF. CDR3 in DNA: TGTGCCAGCAGCTATCGGACATTCGGTGAAGCTTTCTTT. The rearrangement uses TRBV3-1 (or the pseudogene TRBV3-2) and TRBJ1-1; weak D call: TRBD1 (5 bases). Trimming left V 5 bases short and J 7 bases short, with 14 bases between. The germline V gene has CDR1 LGHDT and CDR2 YNNKEL (reference sequence). The CDR3 totals 13 residues.

In its sample, this clone was seen a few times. The chain has TRBV7-9 and TRBJ1-2; 10 nucleotides match TRBD1. Germline loops: CDR1 SEHNR, CDR2 FQNEAQ (reference sequence). The trim removed 0 bases at V and 9 bases at J, leaving 13 bases unmatched. This CDR3 contains 17 residues. In DNA, the CDR3 is TGTGCCAGCAGCTTAGCTCCGACAGAGACAGGGGGCGCAAGCTACACCTTC. Amino acids: CASSLAPTETGGASYTF.

The chain carries TRBV19 and TRBJ2-7, with 8 bases matching TRBD2. The trim removed 1 base at V and 2 bases at J, leaving 4 bases unmatched. The CDR3 is 15 residues long. Looked up from germline, CDR1 is LNHDA and CDR2 is SQIVND (reference sequence). The CDR3, as DNA: TGTGCCAGTAGTATAGCGCTAGCGGGTACCTACGAGCAGTACTTC. Translated, it gives CASSIALAGTYEQYF.

CDR3 region: CASKQTSGSSYNEQFF. CDR3 nucleotide sequence: TGCGCCAGCAAGCAAACTAGCGGGAGCTCCTACAATGAGCAGTTCTTC. V is TRBV5-1 and J is TRBJ2-1; 11 bases match TRBD2. Trimming at V came to 6 bases and at J to 0 bases, leaving 5 bases not matched to a gene. Looked up from germline, CDR1 is SGHRS and CDR2 is YFSETQ. The CDR3 has 16 amino acids.

This clone was seen at least ten times. V gene TRBV10-2 combines with J gene TRBJ2-5; D not resolved. Trimming removed 2 bases at V and 7 bases at J, with 5 bases between. This CDR3 spans 11 amino acids. Germline lookup yields CDR1 WSHSY and CDR2 SAAADI. CDR3 in DNA: TGCGCCAGCAGTGAGGGCGGGACCCAGTACTTC. Translation: CASSEGGTQYF.

This chain uses TRBV5-1 with TRBJ2-3; 9 nucleotides match TRBD1. V lost 4 bases, J lost 4 bases, and 7 bases stayed unmatched. CDR3 length equals 15 residues. The germline CDR1 and CDR2 sequences are SGHRS and YFSETQ. The CDR3 loop reads CASSGQGFMADTQYF. CDR3 coding DNA: TGCGCCAGCAGCGGACAGGGGTTTATGGCAGATACGCAGTATTTT.

This chain connects TRBV2 to TRBJ2-7; TRBD1 agrees at 8 bases. The germline gives CDR1 SNHLY, CDR2 FYNNEI. This CDR3 region has 14 residues. After removal of 7 bases from V and 0 bases from J, the junction contained 5 bases not matched to a gene. The CDR3 sequence: CASNQQGGSYEQYF. Here the CDR3 DNA reads TGTGCCAGCAATCAACAGGGGGGCTCCTACGAGCAGTACTTC.

This rearrangement joins TRBV6-5 to TRBJ2-7; D is possibly TRBD1 (6 bases). The CDR3 extends over 14 amino acids. CDR1 MNHEY and CDR2 SVGAGI come from the germline V gene. V lost 0 bases and J lost 4, with 10 bases in between. The CDR3 loop is CASSYSSTGYEQYF. The CDR3 region has the DNA TGTGCCAGCAGTTACTCGAGCACAGGGTACGAGCAGTACTTC.